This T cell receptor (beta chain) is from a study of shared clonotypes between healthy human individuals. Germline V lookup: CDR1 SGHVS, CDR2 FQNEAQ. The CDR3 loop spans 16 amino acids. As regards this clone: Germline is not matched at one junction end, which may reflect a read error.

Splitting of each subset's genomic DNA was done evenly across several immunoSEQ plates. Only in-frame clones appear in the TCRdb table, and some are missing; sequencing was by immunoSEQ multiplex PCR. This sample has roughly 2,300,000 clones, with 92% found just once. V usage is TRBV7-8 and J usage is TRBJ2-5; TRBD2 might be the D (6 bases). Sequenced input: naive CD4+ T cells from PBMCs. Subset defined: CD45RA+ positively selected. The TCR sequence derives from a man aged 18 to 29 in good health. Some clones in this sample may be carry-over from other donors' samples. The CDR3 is CANSPRRMGGQETQYF. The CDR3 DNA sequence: TGTGCCAACAGCCCAAGGCGGATGGGGGGCCAAGAGACCCAGTACTTC.